One and the same sample provided the 24 T cell receptor beta chains below, sequenced in a study of cytotoxic CD8 clonotypes in ibrutinib-treated CLL. TCRdb's table, derived via immunoSEQ multiplex PCR, lists solely in-frame clones and lacks some. Found here are about 310,000 clones, about 80% of them singletons; the top ten hold more than 6%. The sample was PBMCs, taken before ibrutinib treatment. The receptors shown here come from a human donor with chronic lymphocytic leukemia.

The chain has TRBV9 and TRBJ2-3, with 14 bases fitting TRBD2. This CDR3 spans 17 amino acids. Germline loops: CDR1 SGDLS, CDR2 YYNGEE. The J segment lost 6 bases and the V segment lost 0 bases, leaving 6 bases of the junction unmatched. The chain's CDR3 is CASSVETSGRGSDTQYF. In DNA form, the CDR3 reads TGTGCCAGCAGCGTAGAGACTAGCGGGAGGGGTTCTGATACGCAGTATTTT.

The chain carries TRBV14 and TRBJ2-3, with 8 bases matching TRBD2. CDR3 length: 16 amino acids. Germline loops: CDR1 SGHDN, CDR2 FVKESK. The trim removed 1 base at V and 2 bases at J, leaving 5 bases unmatched. The CDR3 here is CASSQVTSGYTDTQYF. CDR3 coding DNA: TGTGCCAGCAGCCAAGTAACTAGCGGCTACACAGATACGCAGTATTTT.

The chain uses TRBV28 and TRBJ1-4; D is undetermined. Germline CDR1 reads MDHEN; CDR2 reads SYDVKM. This CDR3 is 15 amino acids long. The ends were cut back, 3 bases at V and 5 bases at J, with 13 bases in the middle. CDR3 nucleotides: TGTGCCAGCAGTTTTTGGTCGTCGAGAAATGAAAAACTGTTTTTT. As protein: CASSFWSSRNEKLFF.

The chain recombines TRBV9 with TRBJ2-1; D is possibly TRBD2 (6 bases). The ends were cut back, 4 bases at V and 0 bases at J, with 11 bases in the middle. CDR3 length: 15 residues. CDR1 and CDR2 (germline): SGDLS, YYNGEE. The chain's CDR3 is CASSISGSSYNEQFF. The CDR3 bases are TGTGCCAGCAGCATTAGCGGTAGCTCCTACAATGAGCAGTTCTTC. Combining the CDR3 with reference TRBV9 and TRBJ2-1 gives the whole variable domain DSGVTQTPKHLITATGQRVTLRCSPRSGDLSVYWYQQSLDQGLQFLIQYYNGEERAKGNILERFSAQQFPDLHSELNLSSLELGDSALYFCASSISGSSYNEQFFGPGTRLTVL.

This clone was counted only a few times. The rearrangement joins TRBV28 to TRBJ1-4; D is undetermined. From germline, CDR1 is MDHEN and CDR2 SYDVKM. Trimming shortened V by 3 bases and J by 4 bases, and 9 bases separated the two germline ends. CDR3 length: 14 residues. In DNA, the CDR3 is TGTGCCAGCAGTTTCCTCGCTAATAATGAAAAACTGTTTTTT. It yields the protein CASSFLANNEKLFF.

The J gene is TRBJ2-2, the V gene TRBV2; TRBD2 matches 11 bases. The V segment lost 5 bases and the J segment 4 bases; nucleotides outside the gene matches: 6. CDR3 length equals 16 residues. Germline V CDR1 and CDR2: SNHLY, FYNNEI. The CDR3 spells CASSQLLAGATGELFF. The DNA for the CDR3 is TGTGCCAGCAGTCAATTACTAGCGGGAGCCACCGGGGAGCTGTTTTTT.

This clone was seen more than once but under ten times. The chain links TRBV2 to TRBJ1-1, with a possible D match to TRBD1 (6 bases). The length of the CDR3 is 14 residues. Germline V gene lookup returns CDR1 SNHLY and CDR2 FYNNEI. V lost 6 bases, J lost 1 base, and 12 bases lay in between. The CDR3 bases are TGTGCCAGCAGAACCGGGACAACGAACACTGAAGCTTTCTTT. Translated, it gives CASRTGTTNTEAFF.

The chain uses TRBV30 and TRBJ2-7; D ambiguous. CDR1 GTSNPN and CDR2 SVGIG come from the germline V gene (reference sequence). V gave up 1 base and J gave up 8 bases, with 9 bases separating them. The CDR3 has 11 amino acids. CDR3 in amino acids: CAWSATEKQYF. The CDR3 nucleotides read TGTGCCTGGAGTGCTACCGAGAAGCAGTACTTC.

The chain carries TRBV6-4 and TRBJ1-2; TRBD1 aligns across 7 bases. The V gene's germline CDR1 is MRHNA and CDR2 SNTAGT. The V segment lost 6 bases and the J segment 5 bases; nucleotides outside the gene matches: 9. This CDR3 has 14 amino acids. CDR3 sequence: CASSPDRSGYGYTF. For the CDR3, the DNA is TGTGCCAGCAGCCCGGACAGGTCGGGGTATGGCTACACCTTC.

This clone was recorded only once. A much larger clone differs by one base, so this may be a read error. V usage is TRBV5-1 and J usage is TRBJ2-7; the D is unclear. The CDR3 is 12 residues long. The V gene lost 1 base and the J gene lost 4 bases, with 6 bases spanning the gap. Germline V gene lookup returns CDR1 SGHRS and CDR2 YFSETQ. CDR3: CASSLTMYEQYF. The CDR3, as DNA: TGCGCCAGCAGCTTGACCATGTACGAGCAGTACTTC.

The chain joins TRBV10-3 to TRBJ2-2, with 7 bases identical to TRBD1. The CDR3 runs to 13 residues. V dropped 10 bases and J dropped 5; count of bases not matched to a gene: 7. CDR1 ENHRY and CDR2 SYGVKD come from the germline V gene. This CDR3 reads CATRGQQTGELFF. CDR3 sequence (DNA): TGTGCCACCCGGGGACAGCAAACCGGGGAGCTGTTTTTT.

The rearrangement links TRBV30 to TRBJ2-4; TRBD1 matches at 8 bases. The CDR3 runs to 13 residues. Unmatched junction bases numbered 5, after V lost 5 bases and J lost 5 bases. The germline V gene has CDR1 GTSNPN and CDR2 SVGIG (reference sequence). The CDR3 sequence: CAWDRGEENIQYF. The CDR3 nucleotides are TGTGCCTGGGACAGGGGTGAGGAAAACATTCAGTACTTC.

The chain links TRBV5-5 to TRBJ2-2, with 11 bases identical to TRBD1. The germline V gene encodes CDR1 SGHKS and CDR2 YYEKEE (reference sequence). Trimming took 4 bases from V and 3 from J; bases not matched to a gene: 8. This CDR3 comprises 17 residues. CDR3 in amino acids: CASSRTGQGDYTGELFF. CDR3 DNA: TGTGCCAGCAGCCGAACGGGACAGGGGGATTACACCGGGGAGCTGTTTTTT.

V is TRBV30 and J is TRBJ2-1, with D unresolved. The V end was cut by 8 bases, the J end by 0 bases, with 11 bases between. CDR1 and CDR2 from the germline V gene are GTSNPN and SVGIG (reference sequence). CDR3 length equals 13 residues. This chain's CDR3 is CASWGSSYNEQFF. The CDR3 DNA is TGTGCCAGCTGGGGAAGCTCCTACAATGAGCAGTTCTTC.

The rearrangement uses TRBV9 and TRBJ2-1; 11 nucleotides line up with TRBD2. V shed 0 bases, J shed 4 bases, and the junction held 9 bases outside the gene matches. The germline V gene has CDR1 SGDLS and CDR2 YYNGEE. The CDR3 is 18 amino acids. In nucleotides, the CDR3 is TGTGCCAGCAGCGTAGCCGGCACTAGCGGGAGTGAGTACAATGAGCAGTTCTTC. Protein product: CASSVAGTSGSEYNEQFF.

V gene TRBV15 combines with J gene TRBJ2-3; 10 bases agree with TRBD2. This CDR3 has 19 residues. Germline V gene sequence: CDR1 LNHNV, CDR2 YYDKDF (reference sequence). Trimming cost V 1 base and J 2 bases; bases outside gene matches: 12. This CDR3 reads CATSRVPTGSGRDTDTQYF. CDR3 nucleotides: TGTGCCACCAGCAGAGTGCCCACCGGGAGCGGGAGGGACACAGATACGCAGTATTTT.

CDR3 sequence reads: CASSEPPVPEQFF. In DNA form, the CDR3 reads TGTGCCAGCAGTGAGCCCCCTGTACCAGAGCAGTTCTTC. The chain couples TRBV2 to TRBJ2-1; D remains ambiguous. V shed 3 bases and J shed 10 bases, with 13 bases lying between them. Germline V gene lookup returns CDR1 SNHLY and CDR2 FYNNEI. CDR3 size: 13 residues.

The chain is built from TRBV30 and TRBJ2-5; 7 nucleotides line up with TRBD1. The CDR3 contains 12 residues. The V and J ends lost 5 bases and 5 bases, in that order; junction bases with no gene match: 5. Germline V gene sequence: CDR1 GTSNPN, CDR2 SVGIG (reference sequence). The chain's CDR3 is CAWGDSRETQYF. Here the CDR3 DNA reads TGTGCCTGGGGGGACAGTCGCGAGACCCAGTACTTC.

This clone was detected only a few times. The rearrangement joins TRBV30 to TRBJ1-2, with 9 bases matching TRBD1. Germline loops: CDR1 GTSNPN, CDR2 SVGIG (reference sequence). J lost 6 bases, V lost 4 bases, and 9 bases had no gene match. The CDR3 is 14 amino acids. This CDR3 is CAWNRDRVFNGYTF. Here the CDR3 DNA reads TGTGCCTGGAACCGGGACAGGGTTTTTAATGGCTACACCTTC.

The V call is TRBV27, the J call TRBJ1-1; tentative D call: TRBD1 (6 bases). V shed 6 bases and J shed 8 bases, with 13 bases lying between them. Germline V lookup: CDR1 MNHEY, CDR2 SMNVEV (reference sequence). The CDR3 contains 12 residues. The CDR3 coding sequence is TGTGCCAGCAGCTCCCCAACAGGGGAAGCTTTCTTT. Its translation is CASSSPTGEAFF.

V usage is TRBV27 and J usage is TRBJ2-5; TRBD2 might be the D (5 bases). Trimming left V 3 bases short and J 6 bases short, with 5 bases between. Germline assignment: CDR1 MNHEY and CDR2 SMNVEV (reference sequence). The CDR3 consists of 11 residues. The CDR3 here is CASSFGKTQYF. As DNA, the CDR3 is TGTGCCAGCAGTTTCGGGAAGACCCAGTACTTC.

The sample holds a few counts of this clone. The chain combines TRBV19 with TRBJ1-2; D gene ambiguous. The CDR3 has 12 residues. In germline, CDR1 is LNHDA, CDR2 SQIVND (reference sequence). Trimming left V 3 bases short and J 8 bases short, with 10 bases between. The CDR3 DNA sequence: TGTGCCAGTAGTATTTATCGGAAAGGCTACACCTTC. Amino acid sequence: CASSIYRKGYTF.

V gene TRBV5-4 combines with J gene TRBJ2-3; D ambiguous. V lost 5 bases and J lost 6, with 10 bases in between. The CDR3 has 12 residues. Germline CDR1 SGHNT, CDR2 YYREEE (reference sequence). The chain's CDR3 is CASSLNRDTQYF. The CDR3 DNA is TGTGCCAGCAGTTTAAATCGCGATACGCAGTATTTT.

The chain recombines TRBV6-4 with TRBJ2-1, with 9 nucleotides matching TRBD2. V was clipped by 3 bases and J by 5 bases; unmatched bases: 5. This CDR3 has 15 residues. Germline CDR1 reads MRHNA; CDR2 reads SNTAGT. The CDR3 nucleotides are TGTGCCAGCAGTGATTCTAGCGGGGCCGACAATGAGCAGTTCTTC. This translates into CASSDSSGADNEQFF.